The T cell receptor (beta chain) under discussion was sequenced for a study of control samples from healthy donors and cancer patients. The CDR3 loop spans 15 amino acids. Germline V gene sequence: CDR1 SGDLS, CDR2 YYNGEE. V was trimmed by 0 bases and J by 0 bases, leaving 10 bases between them. Clones were read by immunoSEQ multiplex PCR, and TCRdb kept only the in-frame ones, dropping some. The profile shows just over 30,000 clones, approximately 93% of them singletons. The chain joins TRBV9 to TRBJ2-7; TRBD2 might be the D (6 bases). Sample: blood. This TCR was recovered from a man aged 55 to 69 in good health. The CDR3 reads CASSVDGGDSYEQYF. The CDR3 bases are TGTGCCAGCAGCGTAGATGGAGGGGACTCCTACGAGCAGTACTTC.